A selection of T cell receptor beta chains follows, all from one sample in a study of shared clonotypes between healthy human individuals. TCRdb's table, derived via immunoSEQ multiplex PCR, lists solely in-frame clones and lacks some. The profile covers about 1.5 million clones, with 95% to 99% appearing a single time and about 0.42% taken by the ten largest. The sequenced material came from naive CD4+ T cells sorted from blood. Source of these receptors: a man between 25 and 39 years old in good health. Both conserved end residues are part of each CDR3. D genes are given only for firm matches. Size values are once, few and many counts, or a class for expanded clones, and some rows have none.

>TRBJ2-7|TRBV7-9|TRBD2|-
TGTGCCAGCAGCTCGGGGGGGACTAGCAAGTACGAGCAGTACTTC
CASSSGGTSKYEQYF
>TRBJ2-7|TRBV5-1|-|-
TGCGCCAGCAGCTTGGAGGTAGGGGTAGCCTACGAGCAGTACTTC
CASSLEVGVAYEQYF
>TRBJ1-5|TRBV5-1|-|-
TGCGCCAGCAGCCCCGGACCGGACCACAATCAGCCCCAGCATTTT
CASSPGPDHNQPQHF
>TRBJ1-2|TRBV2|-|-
TGTGCCAGCAGTGAAGGGACAGCTAACTATGGCTACACCTTC
CASSEGTANYGYTF
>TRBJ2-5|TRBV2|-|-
TGTGCCAGCAGTGAAGTAACTTACCAAGAGACCCAGTACTTC
CASSEVTYQETQYF
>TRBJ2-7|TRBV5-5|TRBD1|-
TGTGCCAGCAGCTTGGCCAAGGGACAGGGTTTTGGGCAGTACTTC
CASSLAKGQGFGQYF
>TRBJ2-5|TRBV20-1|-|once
TGCAGTGCTACCCGGCCGGGGACCCAGTACTTC
CSATRPGTQYF
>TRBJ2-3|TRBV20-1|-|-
TGCAGTGCTCGAGTAGATACGCAGTATTTT
CSARVDTQYF
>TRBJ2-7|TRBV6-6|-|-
TGTGCCAGCAGGGACCACTCCTACGAGCAGTACTTC
CASRDHSYEQYF
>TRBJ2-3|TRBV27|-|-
TGTGCCAGCAGACAGATAGATACGCAGTATTTT
CASRQIDTQYF
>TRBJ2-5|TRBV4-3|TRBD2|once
TGCGCCAGCAGCCAAGGACTAGCGGGAGCAGAGACCCAGTACTTC
CASSQGLAGAETQYF
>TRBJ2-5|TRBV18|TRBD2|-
TGTGCCAGCTCACCTCTAGCGGGAGCCCTCCAAGAGACCCAGTACTTC
CASSPLAGALQETQYF
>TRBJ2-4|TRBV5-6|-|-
TGTGCCAGCAGCCCTCGAGCTAGCGCGTCCAAAAACATTCAGTACTTC
CASSPRASASKNIQYF
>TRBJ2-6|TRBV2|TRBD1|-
TGTGCCAGCAGACAGGGGCCAGGTGGGGCCAACGTCCTGACTTTC
CASRQGPGGANVLTF
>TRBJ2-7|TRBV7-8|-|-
TGTGCCAGCAGCTTAGAAACGACAGACATCTACGAGCAGTACTTC
CASSLETTDIYEQYF
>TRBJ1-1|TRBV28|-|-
TGTGCCAGCAGTCCCCCGCGGAGCGAAGCTTTCTTT
CASSPPRSEAFF
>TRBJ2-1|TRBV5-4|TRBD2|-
TGTGCCAGCAGCGGCGGGACTAGCGGGAGTTTTGGCCCCTACAATGAGCAGTTCTTC
CASSGGTSGSFGPYNEQFF
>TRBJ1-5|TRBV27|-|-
TGTGCCAGCAGTTCGGGGACAAGTGATCAGCCCCAGCATTTT
CASSSGTSDQPQHF
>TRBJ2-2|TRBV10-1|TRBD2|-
TGCGCCAGCAGTAGGACTAGGACCGGGGAGCTGTTTTTT
CASSRTRTGELFF
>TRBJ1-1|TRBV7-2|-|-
TGTGCCAGCAGCATACCGCCAAACAGTAACACTGAAGCTTTCTTT
CASSIPPNSNTEAFF
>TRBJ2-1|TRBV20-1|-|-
TGCAGTGCAAGACTAGTAAGTGAGCAGTTCTTC
CSARLVSEQFF
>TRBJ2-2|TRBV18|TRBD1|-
TGTGCCAGCTCAAGCCGACAGGGCGGCACCGGGGAGCTGTTTTTT
CASSSRQGGTGELFF
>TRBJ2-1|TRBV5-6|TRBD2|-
TGTGCCAGCAGCTTACTGACTAGCGGGAGCAATGAGCAGTTCTTC
CASSLLTSGSNEQFF
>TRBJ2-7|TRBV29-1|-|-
TGCAGCGTTGGCCAGGGAACCCTTTTTGAGCAGTACTTC
CSVGQGTLFEQYF
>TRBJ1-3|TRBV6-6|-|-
TGTGCCAGCATGGAGGGAGATGGAAACACCATATATTTT
CASMEGDGNTIYF
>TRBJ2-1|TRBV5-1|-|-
TGCGCCAGCAGCTCCGGGAGCCCCGGCAATGAGCAGTTCTTC
CASSSGSPGNEQFF
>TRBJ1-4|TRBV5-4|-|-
TGTGCCAGCAGCTTGCCGGACCGAAATGAAAAACTGTTTTTT
CASSLPDRNEKLFF
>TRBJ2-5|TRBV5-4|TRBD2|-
TGTGCCAGCAGCCAAGGACTAGCGGGAAGAATTGAGACCCAGTACTTC
CASSQGLAGRIETQYF
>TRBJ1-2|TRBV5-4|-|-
TGTGCCAGCAGCTTGGTCAGGGAGGATGGCTACACCTTC
CASSLVREDGYTF
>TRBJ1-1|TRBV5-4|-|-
TGTGCCAGCAGCTTGGCGCCCGGGAACACTGAAGCTTTCTTT
CASSLAPGNTEAFF
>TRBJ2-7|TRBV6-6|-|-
TGTGCCAGCAGTTACCCGGAAGAGCGGATCTCCTACGAGCAGTACTTC
CASSYPEERISYEQYF
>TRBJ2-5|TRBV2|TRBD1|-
TGTGCCAGCAGTGCAAACAGGGGAGAGACCCAGTACTTC
CASSANRGETQYF
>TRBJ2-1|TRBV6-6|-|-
TGTGCCAGCAGTTCCCCGAAGGGGCTTACCTACAATGAGCAGTTCTTC
CASSSPKGLTYNEQFF
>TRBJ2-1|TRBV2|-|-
TGTGCCAGCAGTGCGGGGGCCAATGAGCAGTTCTTC
CASSAGANEQFF
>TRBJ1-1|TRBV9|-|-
TGTGCCAGCAGTTCCCCGCGGGGCAACTTGAACACTGAAGCTTTCTTT
CASSSPRGNLNTEAFF
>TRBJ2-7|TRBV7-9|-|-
TGTGCCAGCAGATCCGAGATCCACGAGCAGTACTTC
CASRSEIHEQYF
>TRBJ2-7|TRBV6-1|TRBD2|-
TGTGCCAGCAGTGAAGGGACTAGCGAGAGGTACGAGCAGTACTTC
CASSEGTSERYEQYF
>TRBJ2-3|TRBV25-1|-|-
TGTGCCAGCAGTGGCAGGGGTGTATTGATCACAGATACGCAGTATTTT
CASSGRGVLITDTQYF
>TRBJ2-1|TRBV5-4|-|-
TGTGCCAGCGGGCGTTACCGCTACAATGAGCAGTTCTTC
CASGRYRYNEQFF